A single count supports the clone carrying this T cell receptor (beta chain). Regarding treatment: oral pan-JAK inhibitor, 5-10 mg twice daily. These data are taken from a study of CD8+ T cells in alopecia areata. Study in general: Percent affected scalp area, the SALT score, rated treated patients' severity.

TCR sequencing used cDNA made by reverse transcription of extracted RNA. The method was immunoSEQ multiplex PCR; TCRdb's version includes in-frame clones alone and lacks a portion of them. The profile shows some 80,000 clones, approximately 66% of them singletons. This CDR3 has 14 residues. The ends were cut back, 3 bases at V and 2 bases at J, with 14 bases in the middle. Germline V lookup: CDR1 SQVTM, CDR2 ANQGSEA. The sequence was obtained from a human donor with alopecia areata. The V call is TRBV29-1, the J call TRBJ2-7, with D perhaps matching TRBD1 or TRBD2 (5 bases each). Sequencing used CD8+ T cells sorted from blood, obtained at week 24, from a patient treated with tofacitinib. CDR3 sequence (DNA): TGCAGCGTTGAGTTCTGGGACCCCCCCTACGAGCAGTACTTC. As protein: CSVEFWDPPYEQYF.